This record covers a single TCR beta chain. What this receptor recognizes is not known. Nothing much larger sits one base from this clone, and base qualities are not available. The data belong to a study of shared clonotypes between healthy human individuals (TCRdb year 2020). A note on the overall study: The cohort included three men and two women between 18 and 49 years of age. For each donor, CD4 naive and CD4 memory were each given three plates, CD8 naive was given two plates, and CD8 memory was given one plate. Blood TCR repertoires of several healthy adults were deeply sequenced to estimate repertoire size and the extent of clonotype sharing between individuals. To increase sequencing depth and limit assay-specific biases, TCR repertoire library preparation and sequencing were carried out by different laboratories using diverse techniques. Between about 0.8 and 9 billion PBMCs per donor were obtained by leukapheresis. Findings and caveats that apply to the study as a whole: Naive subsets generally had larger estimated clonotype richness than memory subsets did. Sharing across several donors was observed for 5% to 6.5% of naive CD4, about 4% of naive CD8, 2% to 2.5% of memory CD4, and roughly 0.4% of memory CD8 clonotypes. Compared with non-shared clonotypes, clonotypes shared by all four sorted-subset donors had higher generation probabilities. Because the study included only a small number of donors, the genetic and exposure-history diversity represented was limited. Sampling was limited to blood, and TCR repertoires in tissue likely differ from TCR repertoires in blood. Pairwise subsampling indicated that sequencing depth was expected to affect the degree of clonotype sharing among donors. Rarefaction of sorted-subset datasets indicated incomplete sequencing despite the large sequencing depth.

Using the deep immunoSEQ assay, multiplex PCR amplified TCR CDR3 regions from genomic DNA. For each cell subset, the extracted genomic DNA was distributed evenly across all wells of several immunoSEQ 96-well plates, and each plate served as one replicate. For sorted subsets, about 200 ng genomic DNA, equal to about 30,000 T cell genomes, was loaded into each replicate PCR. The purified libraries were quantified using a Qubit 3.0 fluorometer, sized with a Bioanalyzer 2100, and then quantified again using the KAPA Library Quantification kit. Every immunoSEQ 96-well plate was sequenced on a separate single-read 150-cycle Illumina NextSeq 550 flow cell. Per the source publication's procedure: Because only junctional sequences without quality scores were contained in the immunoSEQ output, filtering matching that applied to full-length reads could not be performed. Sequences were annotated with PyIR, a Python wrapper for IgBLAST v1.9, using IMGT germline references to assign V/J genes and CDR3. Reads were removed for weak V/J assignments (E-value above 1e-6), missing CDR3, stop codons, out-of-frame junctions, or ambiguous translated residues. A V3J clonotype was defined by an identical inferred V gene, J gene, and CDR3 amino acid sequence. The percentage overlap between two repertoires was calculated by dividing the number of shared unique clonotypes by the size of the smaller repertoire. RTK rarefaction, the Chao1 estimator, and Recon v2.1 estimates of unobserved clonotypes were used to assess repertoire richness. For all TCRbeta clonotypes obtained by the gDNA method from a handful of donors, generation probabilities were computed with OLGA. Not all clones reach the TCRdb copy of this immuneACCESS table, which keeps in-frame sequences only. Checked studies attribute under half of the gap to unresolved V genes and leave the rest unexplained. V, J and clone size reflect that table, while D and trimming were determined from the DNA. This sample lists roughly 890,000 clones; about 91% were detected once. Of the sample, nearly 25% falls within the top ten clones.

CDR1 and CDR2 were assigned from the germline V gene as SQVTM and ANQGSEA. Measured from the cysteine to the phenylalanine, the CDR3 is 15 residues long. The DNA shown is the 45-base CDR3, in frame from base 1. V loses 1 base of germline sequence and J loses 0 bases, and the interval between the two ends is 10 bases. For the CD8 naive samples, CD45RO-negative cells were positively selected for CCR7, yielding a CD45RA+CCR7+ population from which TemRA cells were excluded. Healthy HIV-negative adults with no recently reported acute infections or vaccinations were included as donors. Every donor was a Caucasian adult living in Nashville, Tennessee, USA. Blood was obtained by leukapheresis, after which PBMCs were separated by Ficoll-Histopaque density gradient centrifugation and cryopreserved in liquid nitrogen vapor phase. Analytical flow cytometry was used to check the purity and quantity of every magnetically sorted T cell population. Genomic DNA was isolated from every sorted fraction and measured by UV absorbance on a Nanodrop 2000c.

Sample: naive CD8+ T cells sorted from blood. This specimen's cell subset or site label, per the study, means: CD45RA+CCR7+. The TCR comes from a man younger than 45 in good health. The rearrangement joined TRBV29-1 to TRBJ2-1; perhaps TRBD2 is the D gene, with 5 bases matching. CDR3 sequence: CSVEGVGSSYNEQFF. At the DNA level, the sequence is TGCAGCGTTGAAGGCGTAGGGAGCTCCTACAATGAGCAGTTCTTC.